This TCR beta chain came from a study of identical twins. Study results and limitations: Beta out-of-frame twin sharing showed a weaker excess. It was possible that invariant MAIT and iNKT cells partly confounded the zero-insertion analyses.

A few counts support this clonotype. Antigen specificity is unknown. Template switching, a step in the protocol, added a universal primer site, and cDNA carried unique molecular identifiers. MiXCR was run by TCRdb on the 5' RACE reads, yielding one entry per CDR3 protein. Of around 220,000 distinct CDR3 sequences in the sample, over 12% were seen once. The clonotype originates from a woman younger than 30 in good health. Sequenced input: memory (CD45RO+) T cells sorted from blood.

In nucleotides, the CDR3 is TGCGCCAGCAGCCTAACAGGGTCTGGGGCCAACGTCCTGACTTTC. Protein: CASSLTGSGANVLTF. The rearrangement uses TRBV4-3 and TRBJ2-6; the D gene is possibly TRBD1 (6 bases). V lost 4 bases, J lost 1 base, and 8 bases lay in between. CDR3 length: 15 residues. From germline, CDR1 is LGHNA and CDR2 YSLEER.